This T cell receptor beta chain is from a study of blood T cell repertoires in COVID-19. In the study overall: Samples representing acute and convalescent COVID-19 were sourced from the United States, Italy and Spain.

Cohort placement rested on clinical history that participants reported themselves. Looked up from germline, CDR1 is SQVTM and CDR2 is ANQGSEA. J was trimmed by 2 bases and V by 5 bases; bases with no gene match: 5. CDR3 length: 13 amino acids. As processed by the authors: Nucleated cell number was recorded as an estimate derived from reference gene primer amplification. Produced via immunoSEQ multiplex PCR; TCRdb's table is partial and in-frame only. The DNA gave D and trimming, while V, J and clone size come from that table. The sample holds 160,000 or so clones, 80% seen once. The chain employs TRBV29-1 and TRBJ1-2, with 7 bases aligning to TRBD1. Sequences were obtained from PBMCs or T cells enriched from blood (not recorded which). This receptor was taken from a woman aged 55-75 years who had recovered from COVID-19. CDR3 loop: CSVRRQGNYGYTF. CDR3 sequence (DNA): TGCAGCGTTCGCCGACAGGGAAACTATGGCTACACCTTC.